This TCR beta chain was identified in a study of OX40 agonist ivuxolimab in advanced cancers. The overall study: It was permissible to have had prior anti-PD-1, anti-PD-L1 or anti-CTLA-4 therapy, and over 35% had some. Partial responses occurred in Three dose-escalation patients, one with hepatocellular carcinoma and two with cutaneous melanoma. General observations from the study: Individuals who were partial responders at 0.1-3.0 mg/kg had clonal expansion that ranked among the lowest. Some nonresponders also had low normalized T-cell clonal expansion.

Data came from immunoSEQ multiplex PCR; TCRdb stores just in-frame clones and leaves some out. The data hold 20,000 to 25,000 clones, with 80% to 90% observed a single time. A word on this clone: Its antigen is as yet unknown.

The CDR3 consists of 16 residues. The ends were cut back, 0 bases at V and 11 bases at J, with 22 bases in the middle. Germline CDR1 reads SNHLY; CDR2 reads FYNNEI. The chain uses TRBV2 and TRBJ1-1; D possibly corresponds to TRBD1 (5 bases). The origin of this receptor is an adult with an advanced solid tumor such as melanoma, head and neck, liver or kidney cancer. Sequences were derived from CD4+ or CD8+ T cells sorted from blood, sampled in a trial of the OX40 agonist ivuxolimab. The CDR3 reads CASSEALGPPTASAFF. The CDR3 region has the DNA TGTGCCAGCAGTGAAGCGCTTGGCCCCCCGACAGCCTCCGCTTTCTTT. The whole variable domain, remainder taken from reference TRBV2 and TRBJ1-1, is EPEVTQTPSHQVTQMGQEVILRCVPISNHLYFYWYRQILGQKVEFLVSFYNNEISEKSEIFDDQFSVERPDGSNFTLKIRSTKLEDSAMYFCASSEALGPPTASAFFGQGTRLTVV.